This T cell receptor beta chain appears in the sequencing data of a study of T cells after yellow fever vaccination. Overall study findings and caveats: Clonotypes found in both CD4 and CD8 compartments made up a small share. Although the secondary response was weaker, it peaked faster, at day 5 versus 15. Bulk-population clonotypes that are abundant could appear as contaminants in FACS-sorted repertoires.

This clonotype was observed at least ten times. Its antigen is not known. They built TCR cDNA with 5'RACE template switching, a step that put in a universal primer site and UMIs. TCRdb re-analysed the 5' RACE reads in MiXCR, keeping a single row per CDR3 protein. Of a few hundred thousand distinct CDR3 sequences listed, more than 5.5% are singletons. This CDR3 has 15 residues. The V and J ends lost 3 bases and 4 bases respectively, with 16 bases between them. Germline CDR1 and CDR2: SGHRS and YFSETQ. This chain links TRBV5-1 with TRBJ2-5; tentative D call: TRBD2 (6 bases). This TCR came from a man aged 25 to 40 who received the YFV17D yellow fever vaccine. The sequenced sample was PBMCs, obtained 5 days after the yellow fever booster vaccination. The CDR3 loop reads CASSSGEMEGETQYF. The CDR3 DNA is TGCGCCAGCAGCTCGGGGGAAATGGAGGGAGAGACCCAGTACTTC. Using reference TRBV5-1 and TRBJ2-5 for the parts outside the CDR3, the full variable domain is KAGVTQTPRYLIKTRGQQVTLSCSPISGHRSVSWYQQTPGQGLQFLFEYFSETQRNKGNFPGRFSGRQFSNSRSEMNVSTLELGDSALYLCASSSGEMEGETQYFGPGTRLLVL.